These 20 T cell receptor beta chains were sequenced from one sample in a study of cytomegalovirus exposure and HLA in healthy donors. The protocol was immunoSEQ multiplex PCR, while the TCRdb copy is restricted to in-frame clones and leaves out a portion. Here the sample spans roughly 130,000 clones, 80% to 90% being singletons. The sequenced sample consisted of PBMCs. The receptors were gathered from a young woman in good health and CMV-seropositive.

This clone was seen ten or more times. The rearrangement joins TRBV9 to TRBJ1-2, with D unclear. The germline V and J ends were trimmed by 3 bases and 3 bases, with 9 bases remaining between them. CDR3 length: 13 amino acids. Germline CDR1 SGDLS, CDR2 YYNGEE. CDR3 sequence: CASSARVDYGYTF. In DNA, the CDR3 is TGTGCCAGCAGCGCCCGGGTGGACTATGGCTACACCTTC.

The rearrangement uses TRBV4-1 and TRBJ2-7, with 9 bases identical to TRBD1. With 0 bases clipped from V and 2 bases from J, the junction kept 5 bases outside the gene matches. Germline-derived CDR1 and CDR2 are MGHRA and YSYEKL. CDR3 length: 16 amino acids. CDR3 in DNA: TGCGCCAGCAGCCAAGATCAACAGGGGGCAGCCTACGAGCAGTACTTC. It yields the protein CASSQDQQGAAYEQYF.

The chain combines TRBV5-6 with TRBJ2-5; the D gene is possibly TRBD2 (6 bases). Germline values: CDR1 SGHDT, CDR2 YYEEEE. Trimming took 4 bases from V and 5 from J, leaving 15 bases between them. CDR3 length: 14 residues. This chain's CDR3 is CASSKRGREETQYF. Here the CDR3 DNA reads TGTGCCAGCAGCAAAAGGGGACGGGAGGAGACCCAGTACTTC.

The rearrangement links TRBV6-5 to TRBJ1-1; TRBD1 matches 8 bases. Trimming cost V 8 bases and J 6 bases; bases outside gene matches: 8. Germline loops: CDR1 MNHEY, CDR2 SVGAGI. The CDR3 has 13 amino acids. The CDR3 DNA sequence: TGTGCCAGCCGACAGGGGCTGCCCCCTGAAGCTTTCTTT. As protein: CASRQGLPPEAFF.

This sequence joins TRBV19 and TRBJ2-1, with 8 positions matching TRBD1. Per the germline V gene, CDR1 is LNHDA and CDR2 is SQIVND (reference sequence). This CDR3 has 14 amino acids. Trimming at V came to 6 bases and at J to 5 bases, leaving 6 bases not matched to a gene. For the CDR3, the DNA is TGTGCCAGTAGCACGGACAGGGAAGACAATGAGCAGTTCTTC. Translation: CASSTDREDNEQFF. The full variable domain, in which reference TRBV19 and TRBJ2-1 provide the parts outside the CDR3, is DGGITQSPKYLFRKEGQNVTLSCEQNLNHDAMYWYRQDPGQGLRLIYYSQIVNDFQKGDIAEGYSVSREKKESFPLTVTSAQKNPTAFYLCASSTDREDNEQFFGPGTRLTVL.

CDR3 amino acids: CASSVDRAGELFF. The CDR3 DNA follows: TGCGCCAGCAGCGTGGACAGGGCCGGGGAGCTGTTTTTT. The gene calls are TRBV5-1 and TRBJ2-2, with 8 nucleotides matching TRBD1. From germline, CDR1 is SGHRS and CDR2 YFSETQ. The CDR3 is 13 residues long. The junction had 2 bases not matched to a gene; V was cut back by 4 bases and J by 6 bases.

The V call is TRBV28, the J call TRBJ1-3; the match to TRBD1 covers 8 bases. CDR3 length: 18 residues. Germline V CDR1 and CDR2: MDHEN, SYDVKM. V gave up 6 bases and J gave up 0 bases; unmatched junction bases: 13. CDR3 in DNA: TGTGCCAGCAGCGCACACCGGAGCAGGGGGCCCTCTGGAAACACCATATATTTT. Translating gives CASSAHRSRGPSGNTIYF.

This sequence joins TRBV7-8 and TRBJ2-7; 9 nucleotides align to TRBD2. The trim removed 5 bases at V and 7 bases at J, leaving 15 bases unmatched. The germline V gene encodes CDR1 SGHVS and CDR2 FQNEAQ. CDR3 length equals 16 residues. The CDR3 nucleotides read TGTGCCAGCAGCCAAACCCGGTTTGGGCGGGGGGGAGAGCAGTACTTC. Residues: CASSQTRFGRGGEQYF.

This clone was detected once. V is TRBV28 and J is TRBJ1-2, with 8 nucleotides matching TRBD1. The germline gives CDR1 MDHEN, CDR2 SYDVKM. With V trimmed by 3 bases and J by 1 base, 4 bases remained unmatched. The CDR3 totals 15 residues. This CDR3 reads CASSFTGQGNYGYTF. The CDR3 DNA sequence: TGTGCCAGCAGTTTTACAGGACAGGGTAACTATGGCTACACCTTC.

The V gene is TRBV2, the J gene TRBJ2-5, with D possibly TRBD2 on 6 matching bases. Germline V CDR1 and CDR2: SNHLY, FYNNEI. The CDR3 is 14 amino acids. V was clipped by 4 bases and J by 3 bases, with 12 bases between them. CDR3 sequence reads: CASSGREYKETQYF. CDR3 bases: TGTGCCAGCAGTGGCCGGGAGTACAAAGAGACCCAGTACTTC. Full variable domain (rest looked up from reference TRBV2 and TRBJ2-5): EPEVTQTPSHQVTQMGQEVILRCVPISNHLYFYWYRQILGQKVEFLVSFYNNEISEKSEIFDDQFSVERPDGSNFTLKIRSTKLEDSAMYFCASSGREYKETQYFGPGTRLLVL.

The table lists this clone with a few counts. This CDR3 is also generated by other DNA sequences in the sample. The genes are TRBV18 and TRBJ2-5, with D possibly matching TRBD2 (6 bases). CDR3 length: 14 amino acids. Germline CDR1 reads KGHSH; CDR2 reads LQKENI. V gave up 3 bases and J gave up 2 bases, with 10 bases separating them. The DNA of the CDR3 is TGTGCCAGCTCACCGACTAGGCTGCAAGAGACCCAGTACTTC. The encoded protein is CASSPTRLQETQYF.

The CDR3 protein is CASSPGLAASTDTQYF. CDR3 bases: TGTGCCAGCAGCCCCGGACTAGCCGCGAGCACAGATACGCAGTATTTT. V gene TRBV5-4 combines with J gene TRBJ2-3; 8 positions match TRBD2. V lost 4 bases and J lost 0; bases outside the gene matches: 7. The CDR3 is 16 amino acids. Germline V gene lookup returns CDR1 SGHNT and CDR2 YYREEE (reference sequence).

The CDR3, as DNA: TGTGCCAGCAGCCATACCAGAGGCAGGACACCCTTCTACGAGCAGTACTTC. Its protein is CASSHTRGRTPFYEQYF. The chain employs TRBV2 and TRBJ2-7; D may be TRBD1 (5 bases). Germline V gene sequence: CDR1 SNHLY, CDR2 FYNNEI. CDR3 length equals 17 residues. Trimming stripped 6 bases from V and 3 bases from J, with 24 bases between.

The chain has TRBV2 and TRBJ1-5, with 11 bases lining up with TRBD1. The CDR3 consists of 16 residues. Germline CDR1 is SNHLY and CDR2 is FYNNEI. With 8 bases clipped from V and 7 bases from J, the junction kept 13 bases outside the gene matches. The CDR3 is CASRKTGTGGNQPQHF. The CDR3 DNA is TGTGCCAGCCGGAAAACCGGGACAGGGGGGAACCAGCCCCAGCATTTT.

The chain links TRBV7-2 to TRBJ2-5, with D perhaps matching TRBD1 (5 bases). The germline gives CDR1 SGHTA, CDR2 FQGNSA. Trimming stripped 6 bases from V and 0 bases from J, with 20 bases between. CDR3 size: 17 residues. CDR3 loop: CASRRSPGRAYQETQYF. The CDR3 DNA sequence: TGTGCCAGCAGACGCTCTCCCGGCAGGGCGTACCAAGAGACCCAGTACTTC.

In its sample, this clone was seen once. CDR3 DNA sequence: TGTGCCACCCGACAGCAAAGGATGGGCGAGCAGTACTTC. It codes for CATRQQRMGEQYF. The chain uses TRBV15 and TRBJ2-7; D perhaps matches TRBD1 (5 bases). Germline-derived CDR1 and CDR2 are LNHNV and YYDKDF (reference sequence). V lost 8 bases, J lost 6 bases, and 17 bases lay in between. The CDR3 has 13 residues.

The genes are TRBV7-9 and TRBJ1-6; D is undetermined. Germline V gene lookup returns CDR1 SEHNR and CDR2 FQNEAQ (reference sequence). The CDR3 runs to 15 residues. V lost 6 bases, J lost 9 bases, and 18 bases lay in between. CDR3 nucleotide sequence: TGTGCCAGCAGTCACACGGGGATTAAAAGTTCACCCCTCCACTTT. Its protein is CASSHTGIKSSPLHF.

The chain links TRBV28 to TRBJ2-5; unclear D gene. V dropped 6 bases and J dropped 1 base, with 18 bases sitting between them. The CDR3 has 16 residues. Germline V gene lookup returns CDR1 MDHEN and CDR2 SYDVKM. The CDR3 is CASSTPRSAAQETQYF. In nucleotides, the CDR3 is TGTGCCAGCAGCACCCCCCGCAGCGCCGCCCAAGAGACCCAGTACTTC.

A single count supports this clone. The genes are TRBV7-9 and TRBJ2-1; 9 positions agree with TRBD1. CDR3 length equals 15 residues. The germline gives CDR1 SEHNR, CDR2 FQNEAQ (reference sequence). Germline trimming cut 5 bases from V and 6 bases from J; bases unmatched to any gene: 8. In nucleotides, the CDR3 is TGTGCCAGCAGCGTCCGACAGGGGGTAGGCAATGAGCAGTTCTTC. It specifies CASSVRQGVGNEQFF.

The chain recombines TRBV9 with TRBJ2-7; the D is unclear. Trimming shortened V by 4 bases and J by 2 bases, and 19 bases separated the two germline ends. Germline CDR1 is SGDLS and CDR2 is YYNGEE. CDR3 length: 16 residues. The CDR3 region has the DNA TGTGCCAGCAGCCCTCTCCGAGGTGGGTTAACCTACGAGCAGTACTTC. Translation: CASSPLRGGLTYEQYF.